The 25 T cell receptor beta chains reported below all come from one sample, sequenced in a study of blood T cell repertoires in COVID-19 (dated by TCRdb to about 2020). Library preparation used the immunoSEQ multiplex PCR assay. TCRdb retrieved this table from immuneACCESS and kept in-frame rearrangements only. Not all clones are present; in checked studies, unresolved V genes account for under half, and no reason is known for the remainder. The sample table holds 150,000 or so clones, of which around 91% were seen once. The ten largest make up around 16% of the sample. Sequenced: peripheral blood. The receptors originated from a woman aged 40 to 55 with acute or convalescent COVID-19.

V usage is TRBV4-1 and J usage is TRBJ2-3; possibly TRBD1 for D (5 bases). Looked up from germline, CDR1 is MGHRA and CDR2 is YSYEKL. CDR3 length: 18 amino acids. Trimming stripped 0 bases from V and 1 base from J, with 17 bases between. The CDR3 loop reads CASSQDRVRQGGTDTQYF. The CDR3 DNA sequence: TGCGCCAGCAGCCAAGATCGGGTCCGGCAGGGTGGCACAGATACGCAGTATTTT.

This sequence joins TRBV5-4 and TRBJ1-1, with a weak D call TRBD1 (6 bases). Between the trimmed V and J ends, which lost 4 bases and 6 bases, there was a span of 13 bases. The CDR3 has 13 residues. CDR1 SGHNT and CDR2 YYREEE come from the germline V gene (reference sequence). CDR3 loop: CASSETGQPEAFF. CDR3 DNA sequence: TGTGCCAGCAGCGAGACCGGACAGCCTGAAGCTTTCTTT.

The chain is built from TRBV7-2 and TRBJ2-7; possibly TRBD2 for D (5 bases). CDR3 length equals 15 residues. Germline CDR1 is SGHTA and CDR2 is FQGNSA. Trimming took off 2 bases at V and 3 bases at J, with 14 bases between the two ends. The chain's CDR3 is CASSLLANSGYEQYF. CDR3 in DNA: TGTGCCAGCAGCTTACTTGCCAACAGCGGCTACGAGCAGTACTTC.

This chain joins TRBV9 and TRBJ2-2, with 9 nucleotides matching TRBD2. Germline assignment: CDR1 SGDLS and CDR2 YYNGEE. J gave up 5 bases and V 4 bases, and 15 bases lay outside the gene matches. This CDR3 contains 18 residues. The CDR3 is CASSSSRGGAGSTGELFF. CDR3 bases: TGTGCCAGCAGCTCTAGTCGCGGGGGGGCCGGGTCAACCGGGGAGCTGTTTTTT.

V and J are TRBV21-1 and TRBJ2-5; TRBD1 is taken as the D call from the table, unchecked against the DNA. TRBV21-1 is a recognized pseudogene. This CDR3 is built from 13 residues. The chain's CDR3 is CASSARTEETQYF. The CDR3 DNA reads as TGTGCCAGCAGCGCTCGGACAGAAGAGACCCAGTACTTC.

The V call is TRBV11-1, the J call TRBJ2-7; 8 nucleotides line up with TRBD1. Germline CDR1 and CDR2: SGHAT and FQDESV (reference sequence). This CDR3 has 15 residues. The ends lost 1 base at V and 2 bases at J; junction bases unmatched: 4. CDR3 nucleotide sequence: TGTGCCAGCAGCTTAGAGCAGGGGGCGACCTACGAGCAGTACTTC. It codes for CASSLEQGATYEQYF.

This chain uses TRBV5-4 with TRBJ2-5; no clear D gene. The CDR3 totals 13 residues. V was cut by 5 bases and J by 1 base, with 9 bases left in between. Germline V CDR1 and CDR2: SGHNT, YYREEE (reference sequence). CDR3 protein: CASSDASQETQYF. The CDR3 DNA follows: TGTGCCAGCAGTGATGCGTCCCAAGAGACCCAGTACTTC.

The CDR3 sequence is CSVVRDSRVFEQFF. CDR3 sequence (DNA): TGCAGCGTGGTCCGGGACAGCCGCGTATTTGAGCAGTTCTTC. This rearrangement joins TRBV29-1 to TRBJ2-1; TRBD1 agrees at 7 bases. The CDR3 totals 14 residues. Germline V gene sequence: CDR1 SQVTM, CDR2 ANQGSEA. Trimming removed 6 bases from V and 9 bases from J; junction bases left unmatched: 14.

This chain connects TRBV7-2 to TRBJ2-3; 7 bases align to TRBD2. The trim removed 4 bases at V and 1 base at J, leaving 11 bases unmatched. This CDR3 is 17 amino acids long. Germline V gene lookup returns CDR1 SGHTA and CDR2 FQGNSA. The CDR3, as DNA: TGTGCCAGCAGCTCCGAAGTGGGAGGGTACGGCACAGATACGCAGTATTTT. This sequence encodes CASSSEVGGYGTDTQYF.

CDR3 coding DNA: TGTGCCAGCAGCGACAGGACCCAGTACTTC. Residues: CASSDRTQYF. This chain joins TRBV6-2 or TRBV6-3 and TRBJ2-5, with a tentative D call TRBD1 (5 bases). Germline loops: CDR1 MNHEY, CDR2 SVGEGT. This CDR3 is 10 amino acids long. Trimming left V 6 bases short and J 7 bases short, with 6 bases between.

The rearrangement joins TRBV6-2 or TRBV6-3 to TRBJ2-1; 9 positions match TRBD2. V was pared by 4 bases and J by 9 bases, with 19 bases of the junction left unmatched. The CDR3 covers 18 residues. Germline loops: CDR1 MNHEY, CDR2 SVGEGT. The CDR3 coding sequence is TGTGCCAGCAGTTCCTCCTTACCTTTAGCGGGAGCTAGTGGTGAGCAGTTCTTC. Amino acid sequence: CASSSSLPLAGASGEQFF.

The rearrangement links TRBV2 to TRBJ2-1; 9 nucleotides line up with TRBD2. The length of the CDR3 is 14 residues. The germline V gene encodes CDR1 SNHLY and CDR2 FYNNEI. V trimming: 2 bases; J trimming: 5 bases; junction bases outside the gene matches: 1. As DNA, the CDR3 is TGTGCCAGCAGTGAACTAGCGGGACACAATGAGCAGTTCTTC. It translates to CASSELAGHNEQFF. The full variable domain, its missing parts supplied by reference TRBV2 and TRBJ2-1, is EPEVTQTPSHQVTQMGQEVILRCVPISNHLYFYWYRQILGQKVEFLVSFYNNEISEKSEIFDDQFSVERPDGSNFTLKIRSTKLEDSAMYFCASSELAGHNEQFFGPGTRLTVL.

The chain combines TRBV19 with TRBJ2-7; D is unclear. This CDR3 has 15 amino acids. Germline lookup yields CDR1 LNHDA and CDR2 SQIVND (reference sequence). Trimming stripped 9 bases from V and 2 bases from J, with 20 bases between. The CDR3 DNA reads as TGTGCCAGGAAAACGGCGGCAGCGTCTCCCTACGAGCAGTACTTC. It codes for CARKTAAASPYEQYF. The full variable domain, with the rest looked up from reference TRBV19 and TRBJ2-7, is DGGITQSPKYLFRKEGQNVTLSCEQNLNHDAMYWYRQDPGQGLRLIYYSQIVNDFQKGDIAEGYSVSREKKESFPLTVTSAQKNPTAFYLCARKTAAASPYEQYFGPGTRLTVT.

The chain has TRBV20-1 and TRBJ1-1; possibly TRBD1 for D (5 bases). Germline CDR1 DFQATT, CDR2 SNEGSKA (reference sequence). Trimming removed 3 bases at V and 5 bases at J, with 7 bases between. This CDR3 comprises 11 residues. CDR3 coding DNA: TGCAGTGCTAGCAAGGGGACTGAAGCTTTCTTT. It codes for CSASKGTEAFF.

The V and J genes are TRBV9 and TRBJ2-1; 7 nucleotides align to TRBD2. CDR1 and CDR2 from the germline V gene are SGDLS and YYNGEE. CDR3 length: 15 residues. J lost 9 bases, V lost 0 bases, and 9 bases had no gene match. The chain's CDR3 is CASSVVGTTSVEQFF. The CDR3 DNA reads TGTGCCAGCAGCGTAGTAGGAACAACTAGCGTTGAGCAGTTCTTC.

The chain recombines TRBV27 with TRBJ1-4; TRBD1 agrees at 7 bases. The CDR3 is 14 residues long. Germline V gives CDR1 MNHEY, CDR2 SMNVEV (reference sequence). V shed 5 bases and J 8 bases; nucleotides not matched to a gene: 8. This CDR3 reads CASSPTGMGEKLFF. The DNA for the CDR3 is TGTGCCAGCAGTCCGACAGGGATGGGCGAAAAACTGTTTTTT.

V usage is TRBV20-1 and J usage is TRBJ1-2; D gene uncertain. Germline-derived CDR1 and CDR2 are DFQATT and SNEGSKA (reference sequence). V was trimmed by 3 bases and J by 4 bases, leaving 18 bases between them. The CDR3 is 15 residues long. In DNA, the CDR3 is TGCAGTGCTAGTCGGGTGGGGAGTAGACTCTATGGCTACACCTTC. This sequence encodes CSASRVGSRLYGYTF.

This clone was observed many times. This chain uses TRBV6-5 with TRBJ1-5; the D gene is possibly TRBD1 (6 bases). Germline CDR1 is MNHEY and CDR2 is SVGAGI. V lost 2 bases and J lost 2, with 10 bases in between. The CDR3 covers 15 residues. The DNA of the CDR3 is TGTGCCAGCAGTTACCGGGCAGGGGGCAATCAGCCCCAGCATTTT. It is translated as CASSYRAGGNQPQHF.

V gene TRBV20-1 combines with J gene TRBJ2-1; tentatively, D is TRBD1 (5 bases). V gave up 8 bases and J gave up 4 bases, with 9 bases separating them. The CDR3 sequence is 11 residues long. In germline, CDR1 is DFQATT, CDR2 SNEGSKA (reference sequence). For the CDR3, the DNA is TGCAGTACGCACAGGTACAATGAGCAGTTCTTC. The encoded protein is CSTHRYNEQFF.

The V call is TRBV7-9, the J call TRBJ1-5; TRBD1 agrees at 7 bases. Germline V gene data show CDR1 as SEHNR and CDR2 as FQNEAQ (reference sequence). Unmatched junction bases numbered 7, after V lost 1 base and J lost 4 bases. There are 16 residues in the CDR3. In DNA, the CDR3 is TGTGCCAGCAGCTTAGGTCAGACAGGGTCAAATCAGCCCCAGCATTTT. This encodes CASSLGQTGSNQPQHF.

The chain recombines TRBV7-9 with TRBJ1-5; 8 bases align to TRBD1. CDR3 length: 15 residues. The junction had 6 bases not matched to a gene; V was cut back by 1 base and J by 7 bases. Germline CDR1 reads SEHNR; CDR2 reads FQNEAQ (reference sequence). CDR3: CASSLGTGSLQPQHF. The CDR3 coding sequence is TGTGCCAGCAGCTTAGGGACAGGGTCTCTACAGCCCCAGCATTTT.

This chain uses TRBV7-6 with TRBJ2-2; tentative D call: TRBD1 (6 bases). The germline gives CDR1 SGHVS, CDR2 FNYEAQ. V was trimmed by 2 bases and J by 7 bases, leaving 14 bases between them. The CDR3 spans 15 residues. The CDR3 is CASSLSRGSIGELFF. DNA for the CDR3: TGTGCCAGCAGCTTATCGAGGGGGTCGATCGGGGAGCTGTTTTTT.

The V gene is TRBV27, the J gene TRBJ2-3; 7 positions agree with TRBD1. V trimming: 6 bases; J trimming: 8 bases; junction bases outside the gene matches: 11. Per the germline V gene, CDR1 is MNHEY and CDR2 is SMNVEV (reference sequence). The CDR3 has 14 amino acids. The CDR3 sequence is CASSAGDRVGTQYF. The CDR3 DNA follows: TGTGCCAGCAGCGCTGGTGACAGGGTTGGTACGCAGTATTTT.

This clone was picked up one time. The chain links TRBV27 to TRBJ1-2; TRBD1 matches at 8 bases. V lost 4 bases and J lost 3; bases outside the gene matches: 10. The CDR3 covers 16 residues. Germline CDR1 and CDR2: MNHEY and SMNVEV (reference sequence). CDR3 nucleotides: TGTGCCAGCAGTTGGCACGGACAGGGAGGCGACTATGGCTACACCTTC. It is translated as CASSWHGQGGDYGYTF.

The CDR3 nucleotides read TGCAGCGTTGGCGGAGAAACAGGGGGCCCCTATGGCTACACCTTC. Amino acid sequence: CSVGGETGGPYGYTF. The chain employs TRBV29-1 and TRBJ1-2; 9 bases align to TRBD1. The length of the CDR3 is 15 residues. J lost 4 bases, V lost 4 bases, and 10 bases had no gene match. Looked up from germline, CDR1 is SQVTM and CDR2 is ANQGSEA. Full variable domain (outside the CDR3, taken from reference TRBV29-1 and TRBJ1-2): SAVISQKPSRDICQRGTSLTIQCQVDSQVTMMFWYRQQPGQSLTLIATANQGSEATYESGFVIDKFPISRPNLTFSTLTVSNMSPEDSSIYLCSVGGETGGPYGYTFGSGTRLTVV.